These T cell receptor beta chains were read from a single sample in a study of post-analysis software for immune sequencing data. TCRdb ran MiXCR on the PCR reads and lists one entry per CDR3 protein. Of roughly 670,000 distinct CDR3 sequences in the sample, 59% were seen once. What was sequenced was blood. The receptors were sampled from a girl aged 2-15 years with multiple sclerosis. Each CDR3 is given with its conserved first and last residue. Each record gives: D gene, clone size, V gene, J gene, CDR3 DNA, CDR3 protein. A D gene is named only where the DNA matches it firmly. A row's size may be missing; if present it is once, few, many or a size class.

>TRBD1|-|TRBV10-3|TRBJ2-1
TGTGCCATCAGTGAGTCGAAGGGACAGTTGCAGTTCTTC
CAISESKGQLQFF
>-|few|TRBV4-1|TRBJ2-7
TGCGCCAGCAGCCAAGATATAGGGGCAACCTACGAGCAGTACTTC
CASSQDIGATYEQYF
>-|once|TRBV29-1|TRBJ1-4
TGCAGCGTTGAAATCACAGGGAGGAAAGAACTGTTTTTT
CSVEITGRKELFF
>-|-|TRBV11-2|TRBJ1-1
TGTGCCAGCAGCCCTCTTAACTTTACCGGGCGTGAAGCTTTCTTT
CASSPLNFTGREAFF
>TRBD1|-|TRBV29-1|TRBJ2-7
TGCAGCGTTGAACGAAGGCAGGGGGAATACGAGCAGTACTTC
CSVERRQGEYEQYF
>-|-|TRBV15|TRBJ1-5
TGTGCCACCAGCAGCGACAGGCAGGGCAATCAGCCCCAGCATTTT
CATSSDRQGNQPQHF
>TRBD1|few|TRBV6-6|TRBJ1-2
TGTGCCAGCAGTTACTCGGAGGGGGCCTATGGCTACACCTTC
CASSYSEGAYGYTF
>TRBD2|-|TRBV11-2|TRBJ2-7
TGTGCCAGCAGCTTAGTTTGGCTAGCGGGACGATCCTACGAGCAGTACTTC
CASSLVWLAGRSYEQYF
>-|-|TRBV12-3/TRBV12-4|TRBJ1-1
TGTGCCAGCAGTTCGGGGGTTAGCGGGCCTCACGCTGAAGCTTTCTTT
CASSSGVSGPHAEAFF
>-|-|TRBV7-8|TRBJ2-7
TGTGCCAGCAGCTGGGGGATGAACGAGCAGTACTTC
CASSWGMNEQYF
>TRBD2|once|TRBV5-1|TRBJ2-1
TGCGCCAGCAGCTTGTCCCCCACGGGACTAGCGGGAGGGAATGAGCAGTTCTTC
CASSLSPTGLAGGNEQFF
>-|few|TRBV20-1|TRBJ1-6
TGCAGTGCTCGGGCAAGCTCCTATAATTCACCCCTCCACTTT
CSARASSYNSPLHF
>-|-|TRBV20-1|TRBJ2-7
TGCAGTACTTGGGGCGGCGCGAGCTCCTACGAGCAGTACTTC
CSTWGGASSYEQYF
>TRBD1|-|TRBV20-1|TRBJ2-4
TGCAGTGCAACACAGGGGAAGATATCCCAACTTCAGTACTTC
CSATQGKISQLQYF
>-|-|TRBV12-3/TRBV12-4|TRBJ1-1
TGTGCCAGCAGTTTACAGGGAGGAGAAATTAGCACTGAAGCTTTCTTT
CASSLQGGEISTEAFF
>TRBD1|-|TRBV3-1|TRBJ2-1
TGTGCCAGCAGCCACCTTACAGGGGGCTCCTACAATGAGCAGTTCTTC
CASSHLTGGSYNEQFF
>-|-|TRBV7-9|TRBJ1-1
TGTGCCAGCAGCTTAGATATGGCCACTGAAGCTTTCTTT
CASSLDMATEAFF
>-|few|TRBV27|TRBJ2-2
TGTGCCAGCAGTTTAGCAGGGCGCGGCACCGGGGAGCTGTTTTTT
CASSLAGRGTGELFF
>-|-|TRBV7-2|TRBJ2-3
TGTGCCAGCAGCTTAGCGAGCGACACATACACAGATACGCAGTATTTT
CASSLASDTYTDTQYF
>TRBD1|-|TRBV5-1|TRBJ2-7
TGCGCCAGCAGCCCGGGACAGGGGGCCCCCTACGAGCAGTACTTC
CASSPGQGAPYEQYF
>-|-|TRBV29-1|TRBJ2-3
TGCAGCGTTGAAGTGGGACTGGATACGCAGTATTTT
CSVEVGLDTQYF
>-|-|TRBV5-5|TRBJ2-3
TGTGCCAGCAGCTTCCCAGGGCGGACAGATACGCAGTATTTT
CASSFPGRTDTQYF
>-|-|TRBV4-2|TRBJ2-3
TGTGCCAGCAGCCAAACAGGGAATGGCTACACAGATACGCAGTATTTT
CASSQTGNGYTDTQYF
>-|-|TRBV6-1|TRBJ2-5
TGTGCCAGCAGTGAGTTTAGTGCCCAGGCTTTCGGGACCCAGTACTTC
CASSEFSAQAFGTQYF
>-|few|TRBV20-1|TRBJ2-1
TGCAGTGCTAGAGTTTTGGGAGATGAGCAGTTCTTC
CSARVLGDEQFF
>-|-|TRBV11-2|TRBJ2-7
TGTGCCAGCAGTTTAGGAGTTATAGGGCCCCTGGAGCAGTACTTC
CASSLGVIGPLEQYF
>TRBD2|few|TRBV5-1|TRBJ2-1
TGCGCCAGCAAGGGCGGGAGCTCCTACAATGAGCAGTTCTTC
CASKGGSSYNEQFF
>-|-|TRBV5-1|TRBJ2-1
TGCGCCAGCAGCCCCCCAGGGGGGTCGGGTGAGCAGTTCTTC
CASSPPGGSGEQFF